One T cell receptor beta chain is described in this entry. Its antigen remains unknown. The CDR3 consists of 12 residues. V was clipped by 4 bases and J by 14 bases; unmatched bases: 10. Germline values: CDR1 MNHEY, CDR2 SVGAGI. This specimen comes from a study of cytomegalovirus exposure and HLA in healthy donors. Study outcomes and limitations: V- and J-gene trimming of TCR beta was linked (in a later analysis) to a missense DCLRE1C variant. CMV serostatus was the only recorded immune exposure for donors. Most of the CMV-associated TCR beta chains (in a later analysis) appeared to be HLA-restricted. Equally common other TCR beta chains were less clonally expanded than HLA-associated ones, a later analysis found.

The PCR made use of 60 Vbeta and 13 Jbeta primers. TCRdb keeps only in-frame clones here, not all; method: immunoSEQ multiplex PCR. The repertoire consists of some 170,000 clones, with 75% to 90% occurring once and the leading ten covering approximately 2%. The TCR sequence derives from a woman aged 18-29 years in good health and CMV-seronegative. The chain carries TRBV6-5 and TRBJ1-2; TRBD1 matches 7 bases. Sequenced sample: PBMCs. CDR3 protein: CASSSRQGPWTF. In DNA, the CDR3 is TGTGCCAGCAGTTCGCGACAGGGACCGTGGACCTTC.